The clone carrying this T cell receptor (beta chain) was observed a single time. The data belong to a study of PD-1 blockade in mismatch repair-deficient tumors. CDR1 SGHVS and CDR2 FQNEAQ come from the germline V gene. Germline trimming cut 5 bases from V and 6 bases from J; bases unmatched to any gene: 7. This CDR3 contains 16 residues. Using immunoSEQ multiplex PCR, the repertoire was profiled, and TCRdb retains in-frame clones only, with some absent. Of approximately 63,000 clones detected, about 91% appear once; the ten largest clones hold about 14%. Sequenced here: peripheral blood, sampled 52 weeks after starting pembrolizumab. This receptor was taken from an adult with mismatch repair-deficient cancer. V usage is TRBV7-8 and J usage is TRBJ2-1, with 13 nucleotides matching TRBD2. The CDR3 coding sequence is TGTGCCAGCAGCCTCGGACTAGCGGGAGTCAGCAATGAGCAGTTCTTC. Translated: CASSLGLAGVSNEQFF.